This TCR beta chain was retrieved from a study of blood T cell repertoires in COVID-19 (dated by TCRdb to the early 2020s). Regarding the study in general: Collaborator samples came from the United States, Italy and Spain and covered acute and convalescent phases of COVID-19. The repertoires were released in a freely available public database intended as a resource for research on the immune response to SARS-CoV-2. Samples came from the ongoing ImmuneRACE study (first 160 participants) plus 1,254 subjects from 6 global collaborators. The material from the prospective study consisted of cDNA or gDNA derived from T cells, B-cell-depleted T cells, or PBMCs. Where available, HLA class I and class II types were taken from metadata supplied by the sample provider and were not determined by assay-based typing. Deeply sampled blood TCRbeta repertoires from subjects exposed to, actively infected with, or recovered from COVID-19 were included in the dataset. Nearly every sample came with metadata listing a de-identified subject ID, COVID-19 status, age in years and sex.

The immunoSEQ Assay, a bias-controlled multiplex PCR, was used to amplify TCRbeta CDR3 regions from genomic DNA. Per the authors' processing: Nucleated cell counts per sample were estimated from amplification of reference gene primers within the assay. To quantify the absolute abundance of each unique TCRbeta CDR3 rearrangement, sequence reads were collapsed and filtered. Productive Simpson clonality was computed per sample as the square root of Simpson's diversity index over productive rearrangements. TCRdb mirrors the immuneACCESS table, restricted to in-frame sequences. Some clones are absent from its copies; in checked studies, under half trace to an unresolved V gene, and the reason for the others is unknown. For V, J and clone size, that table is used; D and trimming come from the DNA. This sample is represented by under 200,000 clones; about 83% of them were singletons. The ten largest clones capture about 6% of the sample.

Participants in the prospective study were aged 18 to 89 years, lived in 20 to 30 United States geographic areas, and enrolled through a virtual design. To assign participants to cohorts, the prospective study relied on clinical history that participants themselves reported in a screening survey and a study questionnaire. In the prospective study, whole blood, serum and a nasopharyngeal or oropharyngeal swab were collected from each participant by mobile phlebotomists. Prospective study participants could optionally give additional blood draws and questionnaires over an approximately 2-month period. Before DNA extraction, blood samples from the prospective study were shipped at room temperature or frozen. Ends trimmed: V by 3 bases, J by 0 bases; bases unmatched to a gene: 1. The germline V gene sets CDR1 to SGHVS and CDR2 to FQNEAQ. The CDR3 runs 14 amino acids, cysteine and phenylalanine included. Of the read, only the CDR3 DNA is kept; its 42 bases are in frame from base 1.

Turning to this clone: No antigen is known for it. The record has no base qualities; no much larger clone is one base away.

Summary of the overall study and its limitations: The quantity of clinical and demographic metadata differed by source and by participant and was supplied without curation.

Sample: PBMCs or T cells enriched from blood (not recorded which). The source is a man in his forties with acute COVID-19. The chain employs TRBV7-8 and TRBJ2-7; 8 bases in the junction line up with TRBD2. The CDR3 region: CASSFGTSSYEQYF. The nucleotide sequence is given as TGTGCCAGCAGCTTCGGGACTAGCTCCTACGAGCAGTACTTC.